The clone carrying this T cell receptor beta chain was observed a single time. The germline V gene encodes CDR1 SEHNR and CDR2 FQNEAQ (reference sequence). This CDR3 is 15 amino acids long. The ends were cut back, 3 bases at V and 6 bases at J, with 17 bases in the middle. This entry is derived from a study of somatic mutations in cytotoxic T cells in rheumatoid arthritis. Study in general: Blood (just under 31 ml EDTA) from each patient was taken right after diagnosis, before any treatment.

Sequencing used immunoSEQ multiplex PCR; TCRdb keeps in-frame clones, though not all of them. This sample carries thousands of clones, about 80% of them seen once, and the ten largest clones take approximately 7%. The V gene is TRBV7-9, the J gene TRBJ1-2, with unresolved D. The source material was CD8+ T cells sorted from blood. The TCR comes from an adult with rheumatoid arthritis. In DNA, the CDR3 is TGTGCCAGCAGCTTGGGTGGCGCCGGGCCAGATGGCTACACCTTC. This encodes CASSLGGAGPDGYTF.